Described below is a single T cell receptor (beta chain) sequence and its context. No antigen is known for it. Clones were sequenced by immunoSEQ multiplex PCR, and TCRdb holds only the in-frame ones, with some missing. This table holds about 3,600 clones, roughly four fifths found once. The data were taken from a study of immune cell composition in non-small cell lung cancer. Study results and caveats: Adenocarcinomas with higher top tumour-associated clone frequency had more reactive TILs. Tumour TCR-beta clonality showed no significant link to smoking pack-years. Shared sequences between tumour-reactive and dominant in vivo clones were not proven. Squamous carcinomas (75%) more often had tumour-associated clones >0.5% than adenocarcinomas (33%).

CDR3 length: 15 residues. V was clipped by 3 bases and J by 6 bases; unmatched bases: 8. The germline CDR1 and CDR2 sequences are MDHEN and SYDVKM. The normal lung sample lay at least 3 cm, and maximally far, from the tumour. This receptor was identified in a human donor with non-small cell lung cancer. The source material was non-adjacent lung tissue. V usage is TRBV28 and J usage is TRBJ2-5, with 9 bases identical to TRBD2. This CDR3 reads CASSFQGSGRQTQYF. The CDR3 bases are TGTGCCAGCAGTTTTCAGGGTAGCGGGAGACAGACCCAGTACTTC.